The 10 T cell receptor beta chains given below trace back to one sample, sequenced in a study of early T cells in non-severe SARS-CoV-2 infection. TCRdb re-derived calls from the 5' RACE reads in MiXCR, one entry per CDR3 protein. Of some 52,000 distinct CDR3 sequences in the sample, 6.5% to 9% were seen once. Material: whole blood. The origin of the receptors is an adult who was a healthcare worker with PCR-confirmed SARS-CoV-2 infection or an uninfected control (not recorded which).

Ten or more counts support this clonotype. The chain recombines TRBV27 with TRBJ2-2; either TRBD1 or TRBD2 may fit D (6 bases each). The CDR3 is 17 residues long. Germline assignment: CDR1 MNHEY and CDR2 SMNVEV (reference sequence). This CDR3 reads CAHSLDRLGVDTGELFF. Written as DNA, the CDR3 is TGTGCTCACAGCCTGGACAGACTAGGGGTGGACACCGGGGAGCTGTTTTTT.

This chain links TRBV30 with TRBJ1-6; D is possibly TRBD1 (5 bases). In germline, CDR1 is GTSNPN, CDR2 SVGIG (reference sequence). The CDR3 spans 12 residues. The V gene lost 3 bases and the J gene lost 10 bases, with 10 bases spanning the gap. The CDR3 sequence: CAWSQGLSPLHF. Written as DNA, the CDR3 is TGTGCCTGGAGCCAGGGATTATCACCCCTCCACTTT.

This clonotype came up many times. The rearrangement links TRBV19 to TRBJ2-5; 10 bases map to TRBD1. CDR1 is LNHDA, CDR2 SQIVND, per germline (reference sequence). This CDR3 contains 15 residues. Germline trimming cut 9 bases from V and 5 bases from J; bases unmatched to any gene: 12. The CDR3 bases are TGTGCCAGCCGACCCGTGGGGACAGGGGCGGAGACCCAGTACTTC. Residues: CASRPVGTGAETQYF.

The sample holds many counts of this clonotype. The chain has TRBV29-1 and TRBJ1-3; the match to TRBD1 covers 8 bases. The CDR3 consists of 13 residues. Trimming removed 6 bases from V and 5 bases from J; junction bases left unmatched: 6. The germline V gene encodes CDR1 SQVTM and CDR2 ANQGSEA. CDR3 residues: CSVTGERRNTIYF. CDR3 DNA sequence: TGCAGCGTGACAGGGGAGCGAAGAAACACCATATATTTT.

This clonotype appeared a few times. The CDR3 spells CASSQTPDTPRGYTF. CDR3 nucleotides: TGTGCCAGCAGCCAGACCCCGGATACACCCAGGGGCTACACCTTC. The gene calls are TRBV3-1 and TRBJ1-2, with D unresolved. Between the trimmed V and J ends, which lost 3 bases and 8 bases, there was a span of 19 bases. CDR1 is LGHDT and CDR2 is YNNKEL in the germline V gene (reference sequence). This CDR3 spans 15 amino acids.

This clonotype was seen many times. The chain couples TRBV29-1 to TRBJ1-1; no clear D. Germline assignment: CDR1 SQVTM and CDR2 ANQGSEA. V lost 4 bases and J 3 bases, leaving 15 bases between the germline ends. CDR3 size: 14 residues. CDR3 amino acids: CSVVAWPRDTEAFF. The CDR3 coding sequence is TGCAGCGTTGTCGCGTGGCCCCGGGACACTGAAGCTTTCTTT.

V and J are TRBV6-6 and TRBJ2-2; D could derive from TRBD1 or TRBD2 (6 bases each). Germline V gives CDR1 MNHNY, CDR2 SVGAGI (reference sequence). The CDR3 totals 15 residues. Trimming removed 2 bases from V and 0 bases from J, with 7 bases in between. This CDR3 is CASSYGGPNTGELFF. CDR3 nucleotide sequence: TGTGCCAGCAGTTACGGGGGGCCGAACACCGGGGAGCTGTTTTTT.

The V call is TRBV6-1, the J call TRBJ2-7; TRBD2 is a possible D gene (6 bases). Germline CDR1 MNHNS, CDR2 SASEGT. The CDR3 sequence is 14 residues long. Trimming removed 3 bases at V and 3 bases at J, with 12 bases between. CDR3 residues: CASSEVGGSYEQYF. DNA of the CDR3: TGTGCCAGCAGTGAGGTCGGGGGTAGCTACGAGCAGTACTTC.

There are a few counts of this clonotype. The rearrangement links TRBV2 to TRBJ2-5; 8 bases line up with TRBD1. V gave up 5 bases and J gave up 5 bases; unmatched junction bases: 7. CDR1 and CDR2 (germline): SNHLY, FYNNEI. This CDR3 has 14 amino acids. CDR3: CASSYQGAGETQYF. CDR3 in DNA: TGTGCCAGCAGTTACCAGGGGGCCGGGGAGACCCAGTACTTC.

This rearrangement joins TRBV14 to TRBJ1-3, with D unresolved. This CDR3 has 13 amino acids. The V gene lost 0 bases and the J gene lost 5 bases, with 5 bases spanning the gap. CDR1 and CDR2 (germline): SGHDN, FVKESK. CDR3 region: CASSQDGRNTIYF. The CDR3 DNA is TGTGCCAGCAGCCAAGACGGGCGAAACACCATATATTTT.